This entry lists 18 T cell receptor beta chains sequenced from one sample in a study of T cells expressing NK-cell markers. After re-calling the 5' RACE reads, TCRdb lists one entry per CDR3 protein, DNA absent. The table lists about 400,000 distinct CDR3 sequences. The sequenced sample was blood T cells: a sorted CD56 or NKG2C T cell subset, CD4+ or CD8+ T cells, or bulk PBMC T cells (not recorded which). These receptors were collected from a woman between 45 and 65 years old in good health.

The chain's CDR3 is CAISPGHGDQPQHF. The chain has TRBV10-3 and TRBJ1-5; without DNA, the TCRdb call of TRBD1 cannot be checked. This CDR3 is 14 amino acids long. The germline V gene encodes CDR1 ENHRY and CDR2 SYGVKD.

The gene calls are TRBV7-9 and TRBJ2-1; the TRBD2 assignment by TCRdb is unverifiable without DNA. Germline V gene data show CDR1 as SEHNR and CDR2 as FQNEAQ (reference sequence). This CDR3 contains 15 residues. Here the CDR3 reads CASSLAALPYNEQFF.

The chain uses TRBV29-1 and TRBJ2-5. There are 13 residues in the CDR3. Looked up from germline, CDR1 is SQVTM and CDR2 is ANQGSEA. This chain's CDR3 is CSVEPPYQETQYF.

V and J are TRBV6-5 and TRBJ2-5; the D gene TCRdb calls, TRBD1, cannot be checked with no DNA. This CDR3 is 15 amino acids long. The germline V gene has CDR1 MNHEY and CDR2 SVGAGI. This CDR3 reads CASRSGGIGAETQYF.

The chain recombines TRBV7-8 with TRBJ2-3; as DNA is missing, the TRBD2 call by TCRdb cannot be tested. Germline V gene lookup returns CDR1 SGHVS and CDR2 FQNEAQ. CDR3 length: 16 residues. This chain's CDR3 is CASTSLAGVSTDTQYF. The full variable domain, with the rest looked up from reference TRBV7-8 and TRBJ2-3, is GAGVSQSPRYKVAKRGQDVALRCDPISGHVSLFWYQQALGQGPEFLTYFQNEAQLDKSGLPSDRFFAERPEGSVSTLKIQRTQQEDSAVYLCASTSLAGVSTDTQYFGPGTRLTVL.

The chain uses TRBV4-1 and TRBJ2-2; lacking DNA, the TRBD1 call made by TCRdb goes unchecked. CDR3 length equals 15 residues. The germline CDR1 and CDR2 sequences are MGHRA and YSYEKL. The CDR3 loop is CASSQEGAITGELFF.

The chain couples TRBV10-3 to TRBJ2-1; lacking DNA, the TRBD1 call made by TCRdb goes unchecked. The CDR3 extends over 15 amino acids. Germline V gene data show CDR1 as ENHRY and CDR2 as SYGVKD. The CDR3 sequence is CAIRNPSSANNEQFF.

V gene TRBV12-3 or TRBV12-4 combines with J gene TRBJ2-1; as DNA is missing, the TRBD2 call by TCRdb cannot be tested. The CDR3 extends over 12 amino acids. CDR3 sequence: CASSLTATSAFF.

V gene TRBV7-9 combines with J gene TRBJ2-1; TCRdb's D call, TRBD2, is unchecked because there is no DNA. Germline V gives CDR1 SEHNR, CDR2 FQNEAQ (reference sequence). This CDR3 region has 14 residues. CDR3 in amino acids: CASSLLKEGNEQFF.

The chain uses TRBV12-3 or TRBV12-4 and TRBJ2-1; TCRdb's assignment of TRBD2 cannot be checked, as there is no DNA. The CDR3 is made up of 17 amino acids. This CDR3 reads CASSLLAWGGNGNEQFF.

The chain recombines TRBV15 with TRBJ2-4; TCRdb selects TRBD2, and the lack of DNA leaves this call unchecked. Germline V gene lookup returns CDR1 LNHNV and CDR2 YYDKDF (reference sequence). The CDR3 has 16 amino acids. The CDR3 region is CATSSGLALGENIQYF.

The chain has TRBV12-3 or TRBV12-4 and TRBJ1-5; the TRBD1 assignment by TCRdb is unverifiable without DNA. The CDR3 has 15 residues. The CDR3 region is CASSQQGSQNQPQHF.

The rearrangement joins TRBV7-9 to TRBJ2-2. CDR1 is SEHNR and CDR2 is FQNEAQ in the germline V gene (reference sequence). This CDR3 has 13 residues. Here the CDR3 reads CASSVDWAGELFF.

The rearrangement joins TRBV12-3 or TRBV12-4 to TRBJ2-5; TCRdb outputs TRBD1, but without DNA this stays unchecked. The CDR3 consists of 12 residues. The CDR3 here is CASSATGGSQYF.

This chain connects TRBV5-1 to TRBJ2-3; as DNA is missing, the TRBD2 call by TCRdb cannot be tested. Germline V gives CDR1 SGHRS, CDR2 YFSETQ. The CDR3 has 16 residues. The CDR3 sequence is CASSLDLTSGTDTQYF.

The chain uses TRBV2 and TRBJ2-1; checking the TCRdb D call of TRBD2 is not possible without DNA. Germline V gives CDR1 SNHLY, CDR2 FYNNEI. CDR3 length: 15 amino acids. The CDR3 region is CASSLTSLPTAEQFF.

The chain combines TRBV12-3 or TRBV12-4 with TRBJ2-5. The CDR3 covers 14 residues. CDR3: CASTLDSRQETQYF.

J is TRBJ2-3 and V is TRBV20-1. Germline assignment: CDR1 DFQATT and CDR2 SNEGSKA (reference sequence). The CDR3 consists of 13 residues. The CDR3 here is CSARPRNRDTQYF.